This T cell receptor beta chain was identified during a study of T cell responses to AZD1222 COVID-19 vaccine (dated by TCRdb to the early 2020s). For context, the study as a whole: TCR sequencing was performed for 230 to 250 trial participants, of whom some 200 were given two doses of AZD1222 and around 25 were given two doses of MenACWY control vaccine. Enrollment into the trials was organized by age into subgroups of 18-55, 56-69 and 70-plus years, and those subgroups contained about 150, 27 and 61 TCR-sequenced participants, respectively.

Comment on this clone: Its antigen is still unknown. Per-base qualities were not stored, and no clone one base away is much larger.

V and J are trimmed by 5 bases and 7 bases, and the gene matches miss 13 bases of the junction. CDR1 and CDR2 were assigned from the germline V gene as MDHEN and SYDVKM. The CDR3, from cysteine to phenylalanine, totals 17 residues. Kept here is only the CDR3 DNA, which spans 51 bases and is read in frame from base 1. This specimen's time point label, interpreted: about 28 days (+/-7) after the second vaccine dose. AZD1222 recipients with second doses at about 4 weeks or about 12 weeks were pooled, because spike-specific TCR depth and breadth did not differ between schedules. The vaccinee samples were drawn from two UK trials, COV001 and COV002, one of which was a single-blind randomized controlled phase 2/3 trial testing AZD1222 (ChAdOx1 nCoV-19) in healthy adults. Trial participant PBMC samples were collected at day 0 and day 28 after the second dose for TCRbeta chain sequencing. General findings and caveats noted by the study authors: Vaccine-associated CD4 TCRs spanned the whole spike protein, with dominant responses in regions 160-218 and 743-854. Reportedly, close to half of the unique spike-specific TCRs recognized epitopes lying outside the regions that are mutated in the B.1.351 and B.1.1.7 variants. Only 5 to 7 AZD1222 recipients were SARS-CoV-2 seropositive at baseline, limiting conclusions about previously exposed vaccinees. Participants were mostly white British, with more females than males. The authors suggested clonal diversity may have been underestimated. The 56-69-year group was small, and its depth increase did not reach significance, likely because of low power. Spike-specific TCR breadth and depth rose significantly after two AZD1222 doses compared with day 0 and with MenACWY recipients. Because no day 14 peak-response samples were available, the repertoires could be characterized only after the peak T cell response.

The CDR3 regions of human TCRbeta chains were analyzed by immunosequencing. As for the authors' bioinformatics: TCRs in the repertoires were compared against a reference library of SARS-CoV-2-specific TCRs that had been generated with the MIRA antigen-specificity platform. Breadth meant the fraction of unique TCRs that were SARS-CoV-2-associated, whereas depth meant the fraction of total T cells that were SARS-CoV-2-associated. Using the MIRA data, each spike-specific TCR was assigned both to the spike region to which the TCR was reactive and to a CD4 or CD8 class. Log10-transformed breadth and depth values were compared by one-way ANOVA with Sidak's multiple comparisons tests. Held by TCRdb, this immuneACCESS table contains in-frame sequences only and omits some clones. Under half of the omission traces to an unresolved V gene where checked; the cause of the rest is unknown. V and J calls and clone size come straight from that table; D and trimming were deduced from the DNA. The sample table records approximately 270,000 clones; roughly 93% of these occur just once. Around 0.5% of the sample is held by the ten biggest clonotypes.

The chain is assembled from TRBV28 and TRBJ2-2; 10 bases in the junction line up with TRBD2. This TCR was recovered from an adult who received the AZD1222 COVID-19 vaccine. The source was peripheral blood, collected 28 days after the second AZD1222 dose. The CDR3 sequence is CASSAHSLAGVHGELFF. The DNA is as follows: TGTGCCAGCAGTGCCCACTCTCTAGCGGGAGTACACGGGGAGCTGTTTTTT. Supplemented by the reference TRBV28 and TRBJ2-2 proteins around the CDR3, the complete variable domain is DVKVTQSSRYLVKRTGEKVFLECVQDMDHENMFWYRQDPGLGLRLIYFSYDVKMKEKGDIPEGYSVSREKKERFSLILESASTNQTSMYLCASSAHSLAGVHGELFFGEGSRLTVL.